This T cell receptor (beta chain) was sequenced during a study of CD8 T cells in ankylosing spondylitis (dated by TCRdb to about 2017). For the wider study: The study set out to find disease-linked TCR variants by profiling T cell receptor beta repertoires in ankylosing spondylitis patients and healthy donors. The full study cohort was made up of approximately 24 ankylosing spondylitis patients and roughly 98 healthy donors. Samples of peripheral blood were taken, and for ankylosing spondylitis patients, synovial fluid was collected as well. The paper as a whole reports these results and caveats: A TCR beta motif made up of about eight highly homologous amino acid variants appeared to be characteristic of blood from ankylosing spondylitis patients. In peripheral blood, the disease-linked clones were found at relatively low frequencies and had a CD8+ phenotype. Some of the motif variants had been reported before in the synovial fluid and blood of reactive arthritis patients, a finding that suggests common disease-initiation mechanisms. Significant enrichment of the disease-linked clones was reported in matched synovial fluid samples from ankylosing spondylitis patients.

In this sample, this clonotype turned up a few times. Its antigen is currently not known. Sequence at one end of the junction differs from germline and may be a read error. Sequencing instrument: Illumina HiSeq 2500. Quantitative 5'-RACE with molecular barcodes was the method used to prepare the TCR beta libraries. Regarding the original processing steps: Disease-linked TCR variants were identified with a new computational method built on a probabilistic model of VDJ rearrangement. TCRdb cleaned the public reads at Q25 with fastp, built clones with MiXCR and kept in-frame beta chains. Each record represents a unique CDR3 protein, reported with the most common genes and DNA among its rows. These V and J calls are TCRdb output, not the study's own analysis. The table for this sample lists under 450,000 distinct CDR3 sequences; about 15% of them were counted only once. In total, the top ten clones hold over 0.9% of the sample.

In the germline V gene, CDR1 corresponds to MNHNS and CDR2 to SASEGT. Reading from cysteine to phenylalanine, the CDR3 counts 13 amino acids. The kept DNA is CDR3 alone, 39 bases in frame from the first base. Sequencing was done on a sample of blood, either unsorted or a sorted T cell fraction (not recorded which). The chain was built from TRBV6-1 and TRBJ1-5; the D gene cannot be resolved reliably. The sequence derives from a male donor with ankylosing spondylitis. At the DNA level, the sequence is TGTGCCAGCAGGGAAGTGGGAGGTCAGCCCCAGCATTTT. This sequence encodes CASREVGGQPQHF.